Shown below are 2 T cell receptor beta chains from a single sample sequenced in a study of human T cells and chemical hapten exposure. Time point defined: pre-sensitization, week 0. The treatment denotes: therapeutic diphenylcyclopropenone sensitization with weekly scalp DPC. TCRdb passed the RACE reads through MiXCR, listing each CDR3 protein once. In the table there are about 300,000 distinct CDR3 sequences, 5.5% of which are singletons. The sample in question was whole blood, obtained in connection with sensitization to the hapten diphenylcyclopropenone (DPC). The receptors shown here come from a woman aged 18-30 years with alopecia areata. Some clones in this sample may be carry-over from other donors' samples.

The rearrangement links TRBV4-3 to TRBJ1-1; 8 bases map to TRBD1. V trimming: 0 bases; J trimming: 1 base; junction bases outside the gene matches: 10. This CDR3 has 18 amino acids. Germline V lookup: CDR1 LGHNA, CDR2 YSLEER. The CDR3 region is CASSQDLLRQGTNTEAFF. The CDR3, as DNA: TGCGCCAGCAGCCAAGATCTTCTGAGACAGGGGACGAACACTGAAGCTTTCTTT.

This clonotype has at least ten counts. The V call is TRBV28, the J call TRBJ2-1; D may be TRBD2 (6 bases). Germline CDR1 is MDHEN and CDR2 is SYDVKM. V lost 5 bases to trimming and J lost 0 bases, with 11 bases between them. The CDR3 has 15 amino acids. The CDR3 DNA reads TGTGCCAGCAGTCCGCCGGGGGTCTCCTACAATGAGCAGTTCTTC. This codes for CASSPPGVSYNEQFF.